Detailed here is one T cell receptor beta chain. Its antigen is as yet unknown. V lost 4 bases to trimming and J lost 6 bases; unmatched junction nucleotides: 12. The V gene's germline CDR1 is MNHEY and CDR2 SMNVEV (reference sequence). The CDR3 loop spans 16 amino acids. The data are from a study of cytomegalovirus exposure and HLA in healthy donors. General study results and limits: A few V segments could not be told apart, such as TRBV6-2 and TRBV6-3, and were left out.

Use of 60 Vbeta and 13 Jbeta primers characterized the PCR. Using immunoSEQ multiplex PCR, the repertoire was profiled, and TCRdb retains in-frame clones only, with some absent. The table shows about 160,000 clones, with nearly 80% occurring only once. The sequenced material came from PBMCs. V and J are TRBV27 and TRBJ2-1; TRBD2 matches 7 bases. The receptor was derived from a woman in her forties or fifties in good health and CMV-seropositive. The DNA for the CDR3 is TGTGCCAGCAGTTCCTCGGCGGGAGAGAAGAGCAATGAGCAGTTCTTC. Its protein product is CASSSSAGEKSNEQFF.